Listed here is a single T cell receptor beta chain. The source of the sample is a study of monozygotic twins with inflammatory bowel disease. Incorporation of UMIs carrying a 6-nucleotide sample barcode was performed by template switching. Each CDR3 protein gets one entry in TCRdb, which reprocessed the 5' RACE reads and gives no DNA. The specimen's table records about 160,000 distinct CDR3 sequences. The CDR3 length is 14 residues. CDR1 is SGHNT and CDR2 is YYREEE in the germline V gene (reference sequence). What was sequenced was blood. This TCR derives from a human donor with ulcerative colitis or Crohn's disease, or a healthy co-twin of an affected twin (not recorded which). This chain joins TRBV5-4 and TRBJ2-7; TCRdb calls TRBD1, which cannot be checked without DNA. CDR3 residues: CASTHPEQPYEQYF.